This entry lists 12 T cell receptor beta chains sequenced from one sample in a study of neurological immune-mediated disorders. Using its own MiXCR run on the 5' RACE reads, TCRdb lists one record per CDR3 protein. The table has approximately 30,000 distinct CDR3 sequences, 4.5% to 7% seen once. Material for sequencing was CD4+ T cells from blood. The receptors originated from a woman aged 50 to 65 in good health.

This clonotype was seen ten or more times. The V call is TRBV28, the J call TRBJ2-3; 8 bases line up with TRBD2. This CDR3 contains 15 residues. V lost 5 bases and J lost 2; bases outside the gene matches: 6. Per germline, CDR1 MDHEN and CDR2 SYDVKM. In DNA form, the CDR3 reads TGTGCCAGCAGTCCCCCGGGACTAGACACAGATACGCAGTATTTT. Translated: CASSPPGLDTDTQYF.

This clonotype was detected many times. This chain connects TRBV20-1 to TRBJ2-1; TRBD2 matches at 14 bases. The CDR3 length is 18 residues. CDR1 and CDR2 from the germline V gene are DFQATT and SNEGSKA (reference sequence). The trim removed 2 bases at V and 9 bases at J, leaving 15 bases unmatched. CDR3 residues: CSARTPRPGLAGVVEQFF. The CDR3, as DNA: TGCAGTGCTAGAACCCCCCGGCCGGGACTAGCGGGAGTCGTTGAGCAGTTCTTC.

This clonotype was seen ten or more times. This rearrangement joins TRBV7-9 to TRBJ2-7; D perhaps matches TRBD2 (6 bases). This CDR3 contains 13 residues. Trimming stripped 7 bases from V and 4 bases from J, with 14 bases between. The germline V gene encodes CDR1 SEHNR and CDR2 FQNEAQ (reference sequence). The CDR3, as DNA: TGTGCCAGCACCAATGCGGCGGGGTACGAGCAGTACTTC. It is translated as CASTNAAGYEQYF. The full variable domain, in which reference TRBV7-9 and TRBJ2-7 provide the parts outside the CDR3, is DTGVSQNPRHKITKRGQNVTFRCDPISEHNRLYWYRQTLGQGPEFLTYFQNEAQLEKSRLLSDRFSAERPKGSFSTLEIQRTEQGDSAMYLCASTNAAGYEQYFGPGTRLTVT.

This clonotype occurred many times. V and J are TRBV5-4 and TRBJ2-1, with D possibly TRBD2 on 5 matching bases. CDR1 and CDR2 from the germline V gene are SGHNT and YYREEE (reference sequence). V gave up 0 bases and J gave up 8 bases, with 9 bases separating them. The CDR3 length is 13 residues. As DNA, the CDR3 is TGTGCCAGCAGCTTGGGACTACGAGATGAGCAGTTCTTC. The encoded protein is CASSLGLRDEQFF.

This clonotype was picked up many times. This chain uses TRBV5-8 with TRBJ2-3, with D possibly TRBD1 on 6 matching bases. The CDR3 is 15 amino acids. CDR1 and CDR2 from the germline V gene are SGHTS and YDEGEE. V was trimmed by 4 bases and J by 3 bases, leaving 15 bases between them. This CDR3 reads CASSPAGAATDTQYF. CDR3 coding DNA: TGTGCCAGCAGCCCCGCAGGGGCGGCGACAGATACGCAGTATTTT.

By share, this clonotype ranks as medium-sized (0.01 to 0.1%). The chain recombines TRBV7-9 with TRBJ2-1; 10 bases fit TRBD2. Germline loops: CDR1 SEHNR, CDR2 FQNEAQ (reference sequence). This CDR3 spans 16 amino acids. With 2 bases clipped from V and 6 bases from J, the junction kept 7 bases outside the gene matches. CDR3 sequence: CASSLLASGSLNEQFF. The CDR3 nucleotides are TGTGCCAGCAGCTTATTGGCTAGCGGGAGTCTCAATGAGCAGTTCTTC.

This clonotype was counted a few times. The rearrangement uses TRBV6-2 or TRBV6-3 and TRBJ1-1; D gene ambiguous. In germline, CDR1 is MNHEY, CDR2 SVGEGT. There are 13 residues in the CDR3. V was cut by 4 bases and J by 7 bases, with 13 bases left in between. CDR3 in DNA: TGTGCCAGCAGTTTCAGTTGGCGACATGAAGCTTTCTTT. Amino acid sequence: CASSFSWRHEAFF.

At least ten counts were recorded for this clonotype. DNA of the CDR3: TGCGCCAGCAGCCAAGAGGCCGGACTAGCGGGAGATACGCAGTATTTT. This translates into CASSQEAGLAGDTQYF. The V and J genes are TRBV4-3 and TRBJ2-3; 11 bases match TRBD2. Germline trimming cut 0 bases from V and 5 bases from J; bases unmatched to any gene: 4. CDR3 size: 16 residues. Germline CDR1 is LGHNA and CDR2 is YSLEER.

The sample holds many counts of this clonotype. CDR3 in amino acids: CASSHLGVAGANVLTF. The CDR3 DNA reads as TGTGCCAGCAGCCACCTTGGGGTCGCTGGGGCCAACGTCCTGACTTTC. V and J are TRBV7-2 and TRBJ2-6, with D unresolved. From germline, CDR1 is SGHTA and CDR2 FQGNSA. With 5 bases removed from V and 2 bases from J, the gap between germline ends came to 13 bases. This CDR3 has 16 amino acids.

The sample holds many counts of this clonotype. The CDR3 spells CASRDRSLANYGYTF. CDR3 coding DNA: TGTGCCAGCCGTGATCGGTCCTTAGCAAACTATGGCTACACCTTC. This chain uses TRBV28 with TRBJ1-2; D not certain. Trimming left V 8 bases short and J 2 bases short, with 18 bases between. Germline V gene lookup returns CDR1 MDHEN and CDR2 SYDVKM. The CDR3 is 15 amino acids.

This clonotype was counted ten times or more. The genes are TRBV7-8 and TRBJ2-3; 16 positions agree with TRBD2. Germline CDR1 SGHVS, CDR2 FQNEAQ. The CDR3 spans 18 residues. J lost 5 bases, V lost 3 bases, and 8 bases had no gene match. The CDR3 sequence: CASSFTGTSGGAGDTQYF. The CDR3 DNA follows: TGTGCCAGCAGCTTTACAGGGACTAGCGGGGGGGCAGGAGATACGCAGTATTTT.

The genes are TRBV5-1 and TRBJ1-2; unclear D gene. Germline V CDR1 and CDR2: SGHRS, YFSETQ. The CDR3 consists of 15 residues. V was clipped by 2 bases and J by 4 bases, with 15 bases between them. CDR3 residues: CASSLSQPAIYGYTF. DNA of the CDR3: TGCGCCAGCAGCTTATCCCAACCGGCGATCTATGGCTACACCTTC.